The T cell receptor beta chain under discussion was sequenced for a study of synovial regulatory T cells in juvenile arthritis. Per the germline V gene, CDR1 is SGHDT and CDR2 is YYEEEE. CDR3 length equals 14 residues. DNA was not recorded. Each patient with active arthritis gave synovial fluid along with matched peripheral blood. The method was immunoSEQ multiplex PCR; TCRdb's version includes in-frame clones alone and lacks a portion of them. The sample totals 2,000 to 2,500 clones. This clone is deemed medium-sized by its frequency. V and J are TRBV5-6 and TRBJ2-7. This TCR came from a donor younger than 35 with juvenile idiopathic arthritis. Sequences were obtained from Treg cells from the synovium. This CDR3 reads CASSLAQQSYEQYF.